The rows below give T cell receptor beta chains drawn from one sample of a study of blood T cell repertoires in COVID-19. The assay was immunoSEQ multiplex PCR, and TCRdb's table has in-frame clones only and misses some. The table shows some 300,000 clones, with just under 90% occurring only once. What was sequenced was peripheral blood. Receptor source: a woman in her 50s with COVID-19, enrolled during active disease. The CDR3 runs from the conserved cysteine through the conserved F or W. Fields, in order: V gene, J gene, CDR3 length, CDR3 protein.

TRBV3-1/TRBV3-2	TRBJ2-1	13	CASSQEATPHQFF
TRBV18	TRBJ2-1	15	CATSFLASGSNEQFF
TRBV29-1	TRBJ2-1	14	CSVDAIGRYNEQFF
TRBV11-3	TRBJ2-1	15	CASSTGTLQHGEQFF
TRBV7-2	TRBJ2-7	15	CASSFRTAMYDEQYF
TRBV27	TRBJ2-3	15	CASSSLGEGGDTQYF
TRBV29-1	TRBJ2-5	12	CSVVSSQETQYF
TRBV19	TRBJ2-3	17	CATHPRGLALRTDTQYF
TRBV30	TRBJ1-1	17	CAWSVGRSRFFQTEAFF
TRBV30	TRBJ1-1	12	CAWSFRTAEAFF
TRBV13	TRBJ1-2	14	CASSLVRAGNGYTF
TRBV5-5	TRBJ2-7	15	CASGHRIGASYEQYF
TRBV19	TRBJ2-2	15	CATTDWFSRTGELFF
TRBV3-1/TRBV3-2	TRBJ2-5	14	CASSPRGYGKTQYF
TRBV6-5	TRBJ2-7	15	CASSKQGLAGNEQYF
TRBV29-1	TRBJ1-1	13	CSVARGKGTEAFF
TRBV10-3	TRBJ1-2	14	CAISESNSRYGYTF
TRBV5-5	TRBJ2-7	14	CASSSTGTLYEQYF
TRBV5-1	TRBJ1-5	13	CASSLEGAQPQHF
TRBV9	TRBJ2-1	15	CASSVDQGSYNEQFF
TRBV18	TRBJ2-7	15	CASSPQGAALYEQYF
TRBV4-1	TRBJ2-7	13	CASSVGLMGEQYF
TRBV19	TRBJ1-2	17	CASHRGTAISSNYGYTF
TRBV11-3	TRBJ1-1	15	CASRHGQGGNTEAFF
TRBV5-5	TRBJ2-7	17	CASSREPGQGLTYEQYF
TRBV12-3/TRBV12-4	TRBJ1-2	13	CASSFRQGYGYTF
TRBV30	TRBJ1-5	15	CAWSPGQGSNQPQHF
TRBV7-9	TRBJ2-7	14	CASSSGQGTYEQYF
TRBV19	TRBJ1-5	16	CASSIDGQGSNQPQHF
TRBV11-3	TRBJ1-6	13	CASSLERYSPLHF
TRBV14	TRBJ2-1	12	CASSSAYNEQFF
TRBV24-1	TRBJ1-5	14	CATSEGQSNQPQHF
TRBV14	TRBJ1-2	14	CASSLPGQTNGYTF
TRBV5-1	TRBJ1-2	13	CASSFDREDGYTF
TRBV28	TRBJ1-1	12	CASSLLYTEAFF
TRBV19	TRBJ2-5	14	CASSTRQGEWTQYF
TRBV19	TRBJ1-5	17	CASSTDRGKISNQPQHF
TRBV13	TRBJ1-2	16	CASSLGSVVANYGYTF
TRBV4-1	TRBJ1-5	15	CASSQVEGLNQPQHF
TRBV5-1	TRBJ2-5	13	CASSLAGWETQYF
TRBV5-6	TRBJ1-1	13	CASIYRQNTEAFF
TRBV5-5	TRBJ2-3	15	CASSFGGISTDTQYF
TRBV25-1	TRBJ1-4	14	CASSESTGNEKLFF
TRBV27	TRBJ2-1	16	CASSLPFSGLYNEQFF
TRBV27	TRBJ2-3	14	CASSFSGSGDTQYF
TRBV20-1	TRBJ1-1	11	CSAPRRTEAFF
TRBV6-5	TRBJ2-3	15	CASRPGRGGTDTQYF
TRBV19	TRBJ2-3	15	CASSSDGGGTDTQYF
TRBV30	TRBJ2-5	15	CAWSPNGGWQETQYF
TRBV14	TRBJ2-7	16	CASSRLGGTYTYEQYF
TRBV4-3	TRBJ2-7	16	CASSQDESSGYYEQYF
TRBV5-6	TRBJ2-7	14	CASRTSGSFYEQYF
TRBV7-9	TRBJ2-2	15	CASSAGQLNTGELFF
TRBV10-2	TRBJ2-5	16	CASSPGTSGFKETQYF
TRBV6-5	TRBJ2-2	15	CASSRQGANTGELFF
TRBV20-1	TRBJ2-1	11	CSARVYNEQFF
TRBV6-5	TRBJ2-2	13	CASSTPAAGELFF